This T cell receptor (beta chain) was sequenced during a study of CD8 T cells in Susac syndrome. Study as a whole: Patients with Susac syndrome were therapy-naive, on corticosteroids, or on intravenous immunoglobulin alone at blood draw.

Germline lookup yields CDR1 SQVTM and CDR2 ANQGSEA. The trim removed 5 bases at V and 1 base at J, leaving 5 bases unmatched. This CDR3 is built from 13 residues. cDNA came from around 0.5 to 1 ug RNA primed by random hexamers. TCRdb ran MiXCR on the immunoSEQ multiplex PCR reads and lists one entry per CDR3 protein. The sample has 150,000 or so distinct CDR3 sequences, approximately 95% seen once. The source material was CD4+ T cells from PBMCs. The TCR was taken from a human donor with Susac syndrome. This chain joins TRBV29-1 and TRBJ2-7, with 7 bases matching TRBD1. The CDR3 DNA follows: TGCAGCGTTCGACAGGGTCAGTCCTACGAGCAGTACTTC. Its translation: CSVRQGQSYEQYF.